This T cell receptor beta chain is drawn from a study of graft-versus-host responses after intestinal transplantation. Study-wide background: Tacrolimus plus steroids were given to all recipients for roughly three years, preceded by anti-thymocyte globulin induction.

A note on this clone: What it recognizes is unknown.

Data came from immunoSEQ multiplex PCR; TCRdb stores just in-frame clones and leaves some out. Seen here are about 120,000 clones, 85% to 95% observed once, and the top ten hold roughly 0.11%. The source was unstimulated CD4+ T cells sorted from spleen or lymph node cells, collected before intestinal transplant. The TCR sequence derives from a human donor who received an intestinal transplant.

The chain's CDR3 is CASSEAEGYGYTF. Written as DNA, the CDR3 is TGTGCCAGCAGTGAAGCGGAAGGCTATGGCTACACCTTC. The chain couples TRBV6-5 to TRBJ1-2, with unresolved D. This CDR3 is built from 13 residues. The V gene lost 5 bases and the J gene lost 4 bases, with 11 bases spanning the gap. Per the germline V gene, CDR1 is MNHEY and CDR2 is SVGAGI.